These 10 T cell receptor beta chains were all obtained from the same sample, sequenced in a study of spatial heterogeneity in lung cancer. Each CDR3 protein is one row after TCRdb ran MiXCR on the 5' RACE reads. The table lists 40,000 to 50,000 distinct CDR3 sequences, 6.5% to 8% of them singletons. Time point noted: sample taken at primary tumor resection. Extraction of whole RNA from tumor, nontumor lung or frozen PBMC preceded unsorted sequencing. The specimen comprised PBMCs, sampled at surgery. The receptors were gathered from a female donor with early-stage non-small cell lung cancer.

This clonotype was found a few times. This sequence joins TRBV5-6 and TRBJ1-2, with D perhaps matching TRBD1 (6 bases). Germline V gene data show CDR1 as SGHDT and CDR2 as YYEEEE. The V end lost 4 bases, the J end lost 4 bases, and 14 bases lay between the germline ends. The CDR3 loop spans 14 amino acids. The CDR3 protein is CASSARQGGYGYTF. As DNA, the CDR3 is TGTGCCAGCAGCGCACGACAAGGGGGCTATGGCTACACCTTC.

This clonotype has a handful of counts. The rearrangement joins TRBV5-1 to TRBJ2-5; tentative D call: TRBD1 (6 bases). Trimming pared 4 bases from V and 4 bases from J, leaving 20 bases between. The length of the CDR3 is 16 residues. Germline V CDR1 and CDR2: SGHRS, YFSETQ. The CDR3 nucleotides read TGCGCCAGCAGCAGCGGAACAGGGCTTTTAACAGAGACCCAGTACTTC. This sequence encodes CASSSGTGLLTETQYF.

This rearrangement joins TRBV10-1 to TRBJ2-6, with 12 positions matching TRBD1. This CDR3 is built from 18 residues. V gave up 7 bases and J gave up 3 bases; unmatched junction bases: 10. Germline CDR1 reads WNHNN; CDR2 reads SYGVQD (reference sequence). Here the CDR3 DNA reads TGCGCCAGCAATGGAGGAGGGACAGGGGGCGATGGGGCCAACGTCCTGACTTTC. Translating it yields CASNGGGTGGDGANVLTF.

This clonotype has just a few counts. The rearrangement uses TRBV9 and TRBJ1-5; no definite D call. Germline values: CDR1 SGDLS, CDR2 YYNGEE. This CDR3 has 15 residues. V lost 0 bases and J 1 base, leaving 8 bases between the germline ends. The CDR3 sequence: CASSVDGRSNQPQHF. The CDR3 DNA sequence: TGTGCCAGCAGCGTAGACGGGCGGAGCAATCAGCCCCAGCATTTT.

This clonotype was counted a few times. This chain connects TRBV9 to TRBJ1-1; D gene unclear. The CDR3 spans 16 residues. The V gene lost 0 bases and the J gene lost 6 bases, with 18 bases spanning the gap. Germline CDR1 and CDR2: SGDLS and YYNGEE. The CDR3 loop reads CASSVVQQPREAEAFF. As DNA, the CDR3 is TGTGCCAGCAGCGTAGTACAACAACCTCGGGAAGCTGAAGCTTTCTTT.

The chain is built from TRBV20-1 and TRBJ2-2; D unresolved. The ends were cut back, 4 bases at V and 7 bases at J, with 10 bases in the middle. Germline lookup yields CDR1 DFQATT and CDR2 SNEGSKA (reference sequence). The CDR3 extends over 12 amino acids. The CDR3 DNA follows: TGCAGTGCTAAGCCAGTTTACGGGGAGCTGTTTTTT. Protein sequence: CSAKPVYGELFF.

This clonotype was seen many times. In DNA, the CDR3 is TGTGCCAGCAGCCCAACACCGGATGGCTACACCTTC. Residues: CASSPTPDGYTF. V is TRBV12-3 or TRBV12-4 and J is TRBJ1-2; no firm D call. Trimming removed 6 bases from V and 6 bases from J, with 11 bases in between. The CDR3 extends over 12 amino acids.

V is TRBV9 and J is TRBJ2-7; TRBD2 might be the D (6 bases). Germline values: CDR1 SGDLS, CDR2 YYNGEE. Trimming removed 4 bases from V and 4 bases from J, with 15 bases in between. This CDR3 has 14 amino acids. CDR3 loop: CASSPTGSWYEQYF. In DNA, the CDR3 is TGTGCCAGCAGCCCAACCGGGAGCTGGTACGAGCAGTACTTC. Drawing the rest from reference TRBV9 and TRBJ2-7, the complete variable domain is DSGVTQTPKHLITATGQRVTLRCSPRSGDLSVYWYQQSLDQGLQFLIQYYNGEERAKGNILERFSAQQFPDLHSELNLSSLELGDSALYFCASSPTGSWYEQYFGPGTRLTVT.

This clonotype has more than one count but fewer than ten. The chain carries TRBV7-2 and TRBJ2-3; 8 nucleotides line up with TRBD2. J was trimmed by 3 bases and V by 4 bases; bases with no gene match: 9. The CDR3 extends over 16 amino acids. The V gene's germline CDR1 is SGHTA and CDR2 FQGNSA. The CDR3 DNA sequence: TGTGCCAGCAGCTCCGGACTAGCCGGTGGGACAGATACGCAGTATTTT. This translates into CASSSGLAGGTDTQYF.

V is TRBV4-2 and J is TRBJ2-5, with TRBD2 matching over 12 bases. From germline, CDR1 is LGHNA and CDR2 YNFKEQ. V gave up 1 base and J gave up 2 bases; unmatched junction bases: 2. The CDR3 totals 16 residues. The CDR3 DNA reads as TGTGCCAGCAGCCAAGCTGGACTAGCGGGACAAGAGACCCAGTACTTC. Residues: CASSQAGLAGQETQYF.